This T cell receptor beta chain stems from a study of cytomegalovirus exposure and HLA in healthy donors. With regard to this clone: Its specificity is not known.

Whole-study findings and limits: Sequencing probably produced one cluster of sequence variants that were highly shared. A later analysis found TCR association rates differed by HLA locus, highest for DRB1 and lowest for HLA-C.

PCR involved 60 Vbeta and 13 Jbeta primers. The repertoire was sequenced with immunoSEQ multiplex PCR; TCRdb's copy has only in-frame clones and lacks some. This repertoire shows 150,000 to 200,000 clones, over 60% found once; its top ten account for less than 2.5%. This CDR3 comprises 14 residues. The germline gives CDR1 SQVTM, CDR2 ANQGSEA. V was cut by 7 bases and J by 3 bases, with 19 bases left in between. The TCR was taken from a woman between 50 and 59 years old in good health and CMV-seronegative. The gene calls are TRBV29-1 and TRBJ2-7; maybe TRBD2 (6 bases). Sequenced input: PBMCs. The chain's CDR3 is CSAGQTGSYYEQYF. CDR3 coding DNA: TGCAGCGCGGGGCAGACCGGGAGTTACTACGAGCAGTACTTC.